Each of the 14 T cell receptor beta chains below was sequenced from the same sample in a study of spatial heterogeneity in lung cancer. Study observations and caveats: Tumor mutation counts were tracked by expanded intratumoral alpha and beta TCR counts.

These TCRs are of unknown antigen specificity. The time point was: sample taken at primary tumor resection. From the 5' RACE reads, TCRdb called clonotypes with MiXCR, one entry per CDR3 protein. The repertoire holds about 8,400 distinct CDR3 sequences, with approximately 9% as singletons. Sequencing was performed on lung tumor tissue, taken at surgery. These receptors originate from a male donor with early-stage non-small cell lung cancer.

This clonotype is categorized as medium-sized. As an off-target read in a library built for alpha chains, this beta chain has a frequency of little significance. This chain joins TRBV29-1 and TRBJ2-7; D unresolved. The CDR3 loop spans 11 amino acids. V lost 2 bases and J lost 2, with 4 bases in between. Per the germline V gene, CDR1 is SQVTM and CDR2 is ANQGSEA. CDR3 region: CSVEKTYEQYF. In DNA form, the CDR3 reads TGCAGCGTTGAAAAAACCTACGAGCAGTACTTC.

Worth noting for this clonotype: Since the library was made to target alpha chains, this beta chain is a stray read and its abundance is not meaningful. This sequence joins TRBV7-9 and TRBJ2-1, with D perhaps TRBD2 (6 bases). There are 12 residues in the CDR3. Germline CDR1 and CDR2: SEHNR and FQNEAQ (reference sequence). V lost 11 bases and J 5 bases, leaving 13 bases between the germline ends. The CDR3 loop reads CAGGRADNEQFF. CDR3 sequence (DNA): TGTGCCGGGGGGAGAGCGGACAATGAGCAGTTCTTC.

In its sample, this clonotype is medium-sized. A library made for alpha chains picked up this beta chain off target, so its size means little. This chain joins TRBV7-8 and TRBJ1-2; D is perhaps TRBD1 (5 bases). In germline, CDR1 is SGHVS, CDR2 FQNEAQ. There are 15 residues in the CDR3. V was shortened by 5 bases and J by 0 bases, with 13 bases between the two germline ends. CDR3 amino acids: CASSRSTTANYGYTF. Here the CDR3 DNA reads TGTGCCAGCAGCCGAAGTACGACAGCTAACTATGGCTACACCTTC.

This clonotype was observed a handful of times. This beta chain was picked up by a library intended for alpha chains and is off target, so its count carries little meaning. This CDR3 reads CASSQTGTGASYSEQYF. The CDR3 nucleotides are TGCGCCAGCAGCCAAACGGGGACAGGGGCTTCTTATAGCGAGCAGTACTTC. The chain joins TRBV4-1 to TRBJ2-7; 10 nucleotides match TRBD1. Germline assignment: CDR1 MGHRA and CDR2 YSYEKL. This CDR3 is built from 17 residues. Trimming at V came to 2 bases and at J to 6 bases, leaving 13 bases not matched to a gene.

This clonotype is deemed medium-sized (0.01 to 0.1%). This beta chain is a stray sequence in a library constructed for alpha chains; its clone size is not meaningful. CDR3 sequence: CASSSGGSQGNDYGYTF. The CDR3 nucleotides read TGTGCCAGCAGTTCAGGGGGATCCCAGGGGAATGACTATGGCTACACCTTC. The chain uses TRBV28 and TRBJ1-2; 7 nucleotides line up with TRBD1. V gave up 4 bases and J gave up 3 bases; unmatched junction bases: 14. Germline assignment: CDR1 MDHEN and CDR2 SYDVKM. This CDR3 has 17 residues.

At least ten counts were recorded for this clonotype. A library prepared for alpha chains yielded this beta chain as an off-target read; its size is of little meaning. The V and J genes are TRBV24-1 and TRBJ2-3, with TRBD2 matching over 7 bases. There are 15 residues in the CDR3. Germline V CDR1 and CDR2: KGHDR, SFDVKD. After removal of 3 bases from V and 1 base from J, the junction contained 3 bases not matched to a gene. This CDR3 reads CATSDNREGTDTQYF. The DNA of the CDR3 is TGTGCCACCAGTGATAACCGGGAGGGCACAGATACGCAGTATTTT.

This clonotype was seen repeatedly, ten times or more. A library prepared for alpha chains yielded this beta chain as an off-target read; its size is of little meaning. The CDR3 DNA sequence: TGTGCCAGCAGCCCAATCAAACTAGCAGCCTACAATGAGCAGTTCTTC. Translating it yields CASSPIKLAAYNEQFF. The chain links TRBV5-4 to TRBJ2-1; perhaps TRBD2 as D (6 bases). CDR3 length equals 16 residues. V lost 4 bases to trimming and J lost 2 bases, with 16 bases between them. Germline V gene lookup returns CDR1 SGHNT and CDR2 YYREEE (reference sequence).

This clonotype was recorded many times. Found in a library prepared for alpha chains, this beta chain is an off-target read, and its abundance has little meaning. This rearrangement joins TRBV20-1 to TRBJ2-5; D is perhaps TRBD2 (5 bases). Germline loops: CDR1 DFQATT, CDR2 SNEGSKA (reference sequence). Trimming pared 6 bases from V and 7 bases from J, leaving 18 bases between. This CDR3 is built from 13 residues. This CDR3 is CSASTPEGRTQYF. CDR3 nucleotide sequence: TGCAGTGCCTCGACACCAGAAGGGAGGACCCAGTACTTC.

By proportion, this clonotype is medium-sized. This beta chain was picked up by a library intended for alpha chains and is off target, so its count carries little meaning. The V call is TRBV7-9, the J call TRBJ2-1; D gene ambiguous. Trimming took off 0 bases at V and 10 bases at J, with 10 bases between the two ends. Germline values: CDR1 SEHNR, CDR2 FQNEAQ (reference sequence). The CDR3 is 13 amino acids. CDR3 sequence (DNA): TGTGCCAGCAGCTTAGCGTCTGGTGGGGAGCAGTTCTTC. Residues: CASSLASGGEQFF.

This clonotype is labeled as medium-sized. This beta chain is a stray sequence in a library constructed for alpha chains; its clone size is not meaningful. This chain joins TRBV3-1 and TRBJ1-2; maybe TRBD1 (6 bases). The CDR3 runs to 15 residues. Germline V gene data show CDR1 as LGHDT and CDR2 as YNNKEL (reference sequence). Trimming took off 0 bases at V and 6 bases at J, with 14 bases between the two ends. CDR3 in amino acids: CASSQDPAGADGYTF. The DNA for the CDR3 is TGTGCCAGCAGCCAAGATCCGGCGGGGGCAGATGGCTACACCTTC.

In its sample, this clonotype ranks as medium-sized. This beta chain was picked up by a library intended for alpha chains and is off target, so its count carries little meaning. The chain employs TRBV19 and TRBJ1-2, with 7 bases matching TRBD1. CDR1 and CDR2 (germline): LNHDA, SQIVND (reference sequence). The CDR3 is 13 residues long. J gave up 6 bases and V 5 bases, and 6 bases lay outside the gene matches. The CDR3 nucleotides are TGTGCCAGTAGTCTGAACCAGGGGGATGGCTACACCTTC. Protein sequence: CASSLNQGDGYTF.

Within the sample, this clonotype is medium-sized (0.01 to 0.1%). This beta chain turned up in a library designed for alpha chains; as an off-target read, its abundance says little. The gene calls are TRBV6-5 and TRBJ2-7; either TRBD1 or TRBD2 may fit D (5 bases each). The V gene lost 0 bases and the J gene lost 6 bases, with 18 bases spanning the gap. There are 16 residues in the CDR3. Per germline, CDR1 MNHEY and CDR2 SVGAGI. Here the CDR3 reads CASSYSWPGEGSEQYF. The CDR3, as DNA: TGTGCCAGCAGTTACTCGTGGCCAGGAGAGGGGTCCGAGCAGTACTTC.

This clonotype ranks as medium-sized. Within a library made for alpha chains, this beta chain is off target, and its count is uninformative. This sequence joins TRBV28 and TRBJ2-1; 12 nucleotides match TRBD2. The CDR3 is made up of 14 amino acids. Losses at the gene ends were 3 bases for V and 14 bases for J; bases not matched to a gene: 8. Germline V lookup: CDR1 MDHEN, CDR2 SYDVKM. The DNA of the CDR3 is TGTGCCAGCAGTTTGACTAGCGGGAGACTGACGGAGTTCTTC. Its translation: CASSLTSGRLTEFF.

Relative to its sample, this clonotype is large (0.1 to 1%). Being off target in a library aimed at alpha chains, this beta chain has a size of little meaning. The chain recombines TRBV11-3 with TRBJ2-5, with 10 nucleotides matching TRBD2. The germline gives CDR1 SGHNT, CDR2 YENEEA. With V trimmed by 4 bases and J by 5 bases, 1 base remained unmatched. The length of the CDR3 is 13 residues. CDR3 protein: CASSSSGSETQYF. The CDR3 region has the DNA TGTGCCAGCAGCTCTAGCGGGAGCGAGACCCAGTACTTC.